Each of the 32 T cell receptor beta chains below was sequenced from the same sample in a study of blood T cell repertoires in COVID-19. TCRdb keeps only in-frame clones here, not all; method: immunoSEQ multiplex PCR. The sample shows about 300,000 clones, about 82% of them seen only once. Specimen: peripheral blood. The receptors shown here come from a woman aged 45-65 years with acute or convalescent COVID-19.

The rearrangement links TRBV28 to TRBJ1-5, with D unclear. CDR3 length: 12 residues. Per germline, CDR1 MDHEN and CDR2 SYDVKM. The germline V and J ends were trimmed by 9 bases and 8 bases, with 14 bases remaining between them. The CDR3 loop reads CASLKLAKPQHF. In DNA form, the CDR3 reads TGTGCCAGTTTAAAATTGGCCAAGCCCCAGCATTTT. Based on the CDR3 plus reference TRBV28 and TRBJ1-5, the full variable domain is DVKVTQSSRYLVKRTGEKVFLECVQDMDHENMFWYRQDPGLGLRLIYFSYDVKMKEKGDIPEGYSVSREKKERFSLILESASTNQTSMYLCASLKLAKPQHFGDGTRLSIL.

This chain uses TRBV15 with TRBJ2-2; 12 bases fit TRBD2. With V trimmed by 4 bases and J by 4 bases, 7 bases remained unmatched. The CDR3 length is 17 residues. Germline CDR1 LNHNV, CDR2 YYDKDF (reference sequence). CDR3 DNA: TGTGCCACCAGCATTCCCGGACTAGCGGGAATCACCGGGGAGCTGTTTTTT. Translation: CATSIPGLAGITGELFF.

V usage is TRBV20-1 and J usage is TRBJ2-7; 7 bases align to TRBD2. The germline gives CDR1 DFQATT, CDR2 SNEGSKA (reference sequence). After removal of 3 bases from V and 9 bases from J, the junction contained 14 bases not matched to a gene. The length of the CDR3 is 14 residues. Here the CDR3 reads CSASLAVYEGWQYF. CDR3 bases: TGCAGTGCTAGTCTAGCGGTATACGAGGGCTGGCAGTACTTC.

This clone came up once. This chain connects TRBV9 to TRBJ2-3; weak D call: TRBD1 (5 bases). This CDR3 spans 15 amino acids. With 0 bases removed from V and 2 bases from J, the gap between germline ends came to 10 bases. Germline assignment: CDR1 SGDLS and CDR2 YYNGEE. CDR3 protein: CASSVEGVPTDTQYF. In DNA form, the CDR3 reads TGTGCCAGCAGCGTAGAAGGGGTCCCCACAGATACGCAGTATTTT.

This sequence joins TRBV20-1 and TRBJ2-1, with 7 bases identical to TRBD2. The CDR3 sequence is 11 residues long. V lost 6 bases to trimming and J lost 9 bases; unmatched junction nucleotides: 5. Germline CDR1 reads DFQATT; CDR2 reads SNEGSKA (reference sequence). CDR3 nucleotide sequence: TGCAGTGCCGGACTAGTTGCTGAGCAGTTCTTC. Protein sequence: CSAGLVAEQFF.

This chain connects TRBV9 to TRBJ2-3; D is ambiguous. Germline CDR1 is SGDLS and CDR2 is YYNGEE. The CDR3 loop spans 15 amino acids. The V and J ends lost 0 bases and 2 bases respectively, with 10 bases between them. The CDR3 region is CASSVGEPSTDTQYF. The DNA for the CDR3 is TGTGCCAGCAGCGTAGGAGAGCCCTCCACAGATACGCAGTATTTT.

The chain recombines TRBV15 with TRBJ2-5; no clear D. The ends were cut back, 0 bases at V and 1 base at J, with 6 bases in the middle. This CDR3 has 14 amino acids. Germline V gene sequence: CDR1 LNHNV, CDR2 YYDKDF (reference sequence). In DNA, the CDR3 is TGTGCCACCAGCAGAGAACAGACCCAAGAGACCCAGTACTTC. It translates to CATSREQTQETQYF.

This chain connects TRBV10-3 to TRBJ2-1; 14 nucleotides align to TRBD2. The CDR3 has 15 amino acids. CDR1 and CDR2 from the germline V gene are ENHRY and SYGVKD. The trim removed 4 bases at V and 9 bases at J, leaving 5 bases unmatched. DNA of the CDR3: TGTGCCATCAGTGCTGGGACTAGCGGGAGTAGTGAGCAGTTCTTC. Protein: CAISAGTSGSSEQFF.

The J gene is TRBJ2-1, the V gene TRBV3-1 (or the pseudogene TRBV3-2), with 9 bases fitting TRBD2. The CDR3 consists of 16 residues. V gave up 4 bases and J gave up 6 bases; unmatched junction bases: 10. CDR1 and CDR2 (germline): LGHDT, YNNKEL (reference sequence). CDR3 sequence: CASSPPGGRAFNEQFF. The CDR3, as DNA: TGTGCCAGCAGCCCCCCTGGCGGGAGGGCATTCAATGAGCAGTTCTTC.

This clone was seen a handful of times. This chain links TRBV7-3 with TRBJ1-1; possible D gene TRBD1, 6 bases. CDR3 size: 13 residues. Germline CDR1 and CDR2: SGHTA and FQGTGA. V gave up 4 bases and J gave up 5 bases, with 11 bases separating them. The CDR3 DNA is TGTGCCAGCAGCTCAGGGACATTAACTGAAGCTTTCTTT. Translating it yields CASSSGTLTEAFF.

The chain has TRBV6-5 and TRBJ2-7, with D unresolved. CDR3 length: 14 amino acids. V was shortened by 7 bases and J by 0 bases, with 13 bases between the two germline ends. The germline V gene encodes CDR1 MNHEY and CDR2 SVGAGI. CDR3 sequence: CASTLQRSSYEQYF. CDR3 nucleotides: TGTGCCAGCACTCTACAGAGAAGCTCCTACGAGCAGTACTTC.

The chain is built from TRBV5-1 and TRBJ1-1, with D maybe TRBD1 (6 bases). The CDR3 sequence is 14 residues long. Germline CDR1 reads SGHRS; CDR2 reads YFSETQ. V was pared by 1 base and J by 0 bases, with 7 bases between. The CDR3 DNA reads as TGCGCCAGCAGCTTGCAGGGGATGAACACTGAAGCTTTCTTT. The encoded protein is CASSLQGMNTEAFF.

The V call is TRBV3-1 (or the pseudogene TRBV3-2), the J call TRBJ2-1; 10 positions agree with TRBD2. Unmatched junction bases numbered 4, after V lost 5 bases and J lost 9 bases. CDR1 and CDR2 (germline): LGHDT, YNNKEL (reference sequence). CDR3 length: 13 residues. CDR3 nucleotide sequence: TGTGCCAGCAGCGGGACTAGCGTTGGTGAGCAGTTCTTC. Translation gives CASSGTSVGEQFF.

This chain joins TRBV29-1 and TRBJ2-1, with 9 positions matching TRBD1. J was trimmed by 2 bases and V by 3 bases; bases with no gene match: 5. The length of the CDR3 is 15 residues. CDR1 and CDR2 (germline): SQVTM, ANQGSEA. CDR3 DNA sequence: TGCAGCGTTGACGGTGACAGGGGGACCTACAATGAGCAGTTCTTC. It is translated as CSVDGDRGTYNEQFF.

In this sample, this clone turned up once. The V and J genes are TRBV9 and TRBJ2-3; 10 bases map to TRBD2. The CDR3 loop spans 14 amino acids. V trimming: 5 bases; J trimming: 3 bases; junction bases outside the gene matches: 3. The germline V gene has CDR1 SGDLS and CDR2 YYNGEE. The CDR3 spells CASRGAGGTDTQYF. CDR3 nucleotides: TGTGCCAGCAGAGGAGCGGGAGGGACAGATACGCAGTATTTT.

The chain is built from TRBV6-5 and TRBJ1-2, with TRBD1 matching over 9 bases. This CDR3 is built from 14 residues. Germline assignment: CDR1 MNHEY and CDR2 SVGAGI. Trimming removed 4 bases from V and 4 bases from J; junction bases left unmatched: 4. The CDR3 nucleotides read TGTGCCAGCAGTTGGGACAGGGAAACCTATGGCTACACCTTC. It yields the protein CASSWDRETYGYTF.

The gene calls are TRBV24-1 and TRBJ1-2; TRBD1 matches at 7 bases. V was pared by 3 bases and J by 8 bases, with 8 bases of the junction left unmatched. Germline CDR1 reads KGHDR; CDR2 reads SFDVKD. This CDR3 spans 14 amino acids. Here the CDR3 DNA reads TGTGCCACCAGTGATGCCGACAGGGTGGGAGGCTACACCTTC. Translating gives CATSDADRVGGYTF.

As to this clone: The same CDR3 is also encoded by other DNA sequences in this sample. The V and J genes are TRBV2 and TRBJ1-6; 9 nucleotides agree with TRBD1. V lost 7 bases, J lost 7 bases, and 2 bases stayed unmatched. Germline loops: CDR1 SNHLY, CDR2 FYNNEI. This CDR3 is 13 amino acids long. CDR3 protein: CASTGQGNSPLHF. CDR3 coding DNA: TGTGCCAGCACCGGACAGGGGAATTCACCCCTCCACTTT.

The genes are TRBV5-1 and TRBJ2-7, with 7 bases fitting TRBD1. The CDR3 sequence is 15 residues long. Per germline, CDR1 SGHRS and CDR2 YFSETQ. After removal of 4 bases from V and 3 bases from J, the junction contained 10 bases not matched to a gene. CDR3 nucleotide sequence: TGCGCCAGCAGCCAAGCGACAGGGATCTTCTACGAGCAGTACTTC. It translates to CASSQATGIFYEQYF. The full variable domain, completed using reference TRBV5-1 and TRBJ2-7, is KAGVTQTPRYLIKTRGQQVTLSCSPISGHRSVSWYQQTPGQGLQFLFEYFSETQRNKGNFPGRFSGRQFSNSRSEMNVSTLELGDSALYLCASSQATGIFYEQYFGPGTRLTVT.

The chain uses TRBV18 and TRBJ2-3, with 9 positions matching TRBD1. This CDR3 contains 16 residues. Germline V CDR1 and CDR2: KGHSH, LQKENI. With 1 base clipped from V and 2 bases from J, the junction kept 4 bases outside the gene matches. The CDR3 loop is CASSPRGTGLTDTQYF. The CDR3 DNA reads as TGTGCCAGCTCACCACGCGGGACAGGGCTCACAGATACGCAGTATTTT.

This sequence joins TRBV30 and TRBJ1-4; no definite D call. The ends were cut back, 4 bases at V and 0 bases at J, with 6 bases in the middle. From germline, CDR1 is GTSNPN and CDR2 SVGIG (reference sequence). The CDR3 is 13 amino acids. CDR3 coding DNA: TGTGCCTGGACTTCTGCAACTAATGAAAAACTGTTTTTT. It specifies CAWTSATNEKLFF.

The chain links TRBV13 to TRBJ2-7; 10 bases fit TRBD2. V shed 3 bases, J shed 0 bases, and the junction held 5 bases outside the gene matches. Germline CDR1 and CDR2: PRHDT and FYEKMQ (reference sequence). This CDR3 region has 16 residues. CDR3 loop: CASSFIAGGSSYEQYF. DNA for the CDR3: TGTGCCAGCAGCTTTATAGCGGGGGGAAGCTCCTACGAGCAGTACTTC.

The J gene is TRBJ1-1, the V gene TRBV2; D gene uncertain. Germline values: CDR1 SNHLY, CDR2 FYNNEI. The CDR3 totals 12 residues. V dropped 3 bases and J dropped 3 bases, with 5 bases sitting between them. The DNA of the CDR3 is TGTGCCAGCAGTGATAGTTACACTGAAGCTTTCTTT. It specifies CASSDSYTEAFF.

The rearrangement joins TRBV19 to TRBJ2-3; 9 bases match TRBD1. Per germline, CDR1 LNHDA and CDR2 SQIVND (reference sequence). Losses at the gene ends were 4 bases for V and 2 bases for J; bases not matched to a gene: 7. The CDR3 loop spans 16 amino acids. For the CDR3, the DNA is TGTGCCAGTAGTAGTCTGGGACAGGGCTTCACAGATACGCAGTATTTT. This translates into CASSSLGQGFTDTQYF.

This chain connects TRBV29-1 to TRBJ1-1, with a tentative D call TRBD1 (6 bases). Germline V gene data show CDR1 as SQVTM and CDR2 as ANQGSEA. V was cut by 7 bases and J by 4 bases, with 13 bases left in between. The CDR3 sequence is 12 residues long. CDR3 protein: CSGAGASTEAFF. The CDR3 DNA sequence: TGCAGCGGAGCGGGGGCGAGCACTGAAGCTTTCTTT.

This chain connects TRBV1 to TRBJ2-5; the D call TRBD2 from the table was never checked on the DNA. TRBV1 is labeled a pseudogene. This CDR3 spans 17 amino acids. The CDR3 nucleotides are TGCACCAGCAGCCAAGATGGTAGCGGGCTGTACCAAGAGACCCAGTACTTC. Its protein is CTSSQDGSGLYQETQYF.

The chain couples TRBV7-2 to TRBJ2-1, with TRBD2 matching over 7 bases. J gave up 4 bases and V 2 bases, and 8 bases lay outside the gene matches. The CDR3 has 16 residues. CDR1 is SGHTA and CDR2 is FQGNSA in the germline V gene. Written as DNA, the CDR3 is TGTGCCAGCAGCTTATATGCCAGCGGGGTTTACAATGAGCAGTTCTTC. This codes for CASSLYASGVYNEQFF.

The rearrangement joins TRBV3-1 (or the pseudogene TRBV3-2) to TRBJ2-1, with TRBD1 matching over 9 bases. Germline V gives CDR1 LGHDT, CDR2 YNNKEL (reference sequence). With V trimmed by 1 base and J by 7 bases, 5 bases remained unmatched. This CDR3 spans 15 amino acids. CDR3 sequence: CASSQGPGQGNEQFF. In nucleotides, the CDR3 is TGTGCCAGCAGCCAAGGCCCGGGACAGGGTAATGAGCAGTTCTTC.

In the case of this clone: The junction departs from the called germline gene at one end, perhaps through a read error. This rearrangement joins TRBV18 to TRBJ2-2; no clear D gene. The CDR3 spans 13 residues. Germline-derived CDR1 and CDR2 are KGHSH and LQKENI. The CDR3 region has the DNA TGTGCCAGCTCCCCACCCGACACCGGGGAGCTGTTTTTT. This codes for CASSPPDTGELFF.

The V gene is TRBV29-1, the J gene TRBJ2-6; no definite D call. Germline V lookup: CDR1 SQVTM, CDR2 ANQGSEA. V was pared by 7 bases and J by 0 bases, with 4 bases between. This CDR3 region has 12 residues. The DNA of the CDR3 is TGCAGCGCCTCCTCTGGGGCCAACGTCCTGACTTTC. It specifies CSASSGANVLTF.

The chain employs TRBV6-6 and TRBJ1-5; D is unclear. Germline CDR1 reads MNHNY; CDR2 reads SVGAGI (reference sequence). CDR3 length: 14 amino acids. The V end lost 5 bases, the J end lost 5 bases, and 13 bases lay between the germline ends. CDR3: CASSGERKYQPQHF. CDR3 DNA sequence: TGTGCCAGCAGTGGCGAGCGAAAGTATCAGCCCCAGCATTTT.

There are a few counts of this clone. V gene TRBV14 combines with J gene TRBJ2-7; 8 bases agree with TRBD1. There are 15 residues in the CDR3. The germline V gene has CDR1 SGHDN and CDR2 FVKESK. V trimming: 4 bases; J trimming: 4 bases; junction bases outside the gene matches: 9. DNA for the CDR3: TGTGCCAGCAGCCGAAGGTACAGGGGGGAGTACGAGCAGTACTTC. As protein: CASSRRYRGEYEQYF.